The 24 T cell receptor beta chains listed next were all sequenced from one sample in a study of OX40 agonist ivuxolimab in advanced cancers. Assay used: immunoSEQ multiplex PCR; TCRdb lists only in-frame clones, some missing. The sample holds about 46,000 clones, over 60% seen once. The starting material was CD4+ or CD8+ T cells sorted from blood, obtained in a trial of the OX40 agonist ivuxolimab. These TCRs come from an adult with an advanced solid tumor such as melanoma, head and neck, liver or kidney cancer.

The rearrangement uses TRBV6-1 and TRBJ1-6; possible D gene TRBD1, 6 bases. There are 13 residues in the CDR3. The germline CDR1 and CDR2 sequences are MNHNS and SASEGT. V lost 5 bases and J 8 bases, leaving 10 bases between the germline ends. CDR3 sequence reads: CASSPYRDSPLHF. Written as DNA, the CDR3 is TGTGCCAGCAGTCCTTACAGGGATTCACCCCTCCACTTT.

The chain employs TRBV5-6 and TRBJ2-7, with 7 bases fitting TRBD1. Germline CDR1 is SGHDT and CDR2 is YYEEEE. The CDR3 spans 15 residues. The V gene end was trimmed by 4 bases and the J gene end by 1 base; junction bases not matched to a gene: 8. In DNA form, the CDR3 reads TGTGCCAGCAGCCCCCCTGGGACAGATTCCTACGAGCAGTACTTC. The encoded protein is CASSPPGTDSYEQYF.

This clone was seen only once. The chain links TRBV10-3 to TRBJ1-1; TRBD1 agrees at 9 bases. Trimming at V came to 10 bases and at J to 7 bases, leaving 13 bases not matched to a gene. The CDR3 sequence is 14 residues long. Germline V gene data show CDR1 as ENHRY and CDR2 as SYGVKD. CDR3 in DNA: TGTGCCACCAAGGGACAGGGCGGGAATGGTGAAGCTTTCTTT. Protein sequence: CATKGQGGNGEAFF.

The chain has TRBV5-1 and TRBJ1-5; maybe TRBD1 (6 bases). Trimming removed 0 bases at V and 6 bases at J, with 10 bases between. CDR3 size: 14 residues. The germline V gene has CDR1 SGHRS and CDR2 YFSETQ. The CDR3 DNA reads TGCGCCAGCAGCTTGGGAGGGGGAGCTCAGCCCCAGCATTTT. Translating it yields CASSLGGGAQPQHF.

The V and J genes are TRBV5-1 and TRBJ2-2; TRBD2 matches 7 bases. V shed 3 bases, J shed 6 bases, and the junction held 14 bases outside the gene matches. Germline values: CDR1 SGHRS, CDR2 YFSETQ. The CDR3 sequence is 17 residues long. The CDR3 coding sequence is TGCGCCAGCAGCTGGGGCGGTGCGGGAGCCACCGCCGGGGAGCTGTTTTTT. Translation gives CASSWGGAGATAGELFF.

This chain uses TRBV19 with TRBJ2-2, with 8 bases identical to TRBD2. Germline assignment: CDR1 LNHDA and CDR2 SQIVND (reference sequence). The V and J ends lost 6 bases and 7 bases, in that order; junction bases with no gene match: 4. The CDR3 runs to 13 residues. The CDR3 DNA reads as TGTGCCAGTAGGCGGGAGGTGGGCGGGGAGCTGTTTTTT. Its protein is CASRREVGGELFF.

V usage is TRBV28 and J usage is TRBJ2-1, with TRBD2 matching 11 bases. V was pared by 5 bases and J by 0 bases, with 12 bases of the junction left unmatched. The CDR3 spans 19 residues. Germline CDR1 is MDHEN and CDR2 is SYDVKM. CDR3 sequence: CASSHRLAGLRSSYNEQFF. DNA of the CDR3: TGTGCCAGCAGTCATCGACTAGCGGGGCTTAGGAGCTCCTACAATGAGCAGTTCTTC.

The CDR3 region is CASSLASSYNEQFF. CDR3 coding DNA: TGTGCCAGCAGTCTAGCGAGCTCCTACAATGAGCAGTTCTTC. The chain carries TRBV11-2 and TRBJ2-1, with D tentatively TRBD2 (6 bases). Germline lookup yields CDR1 SGHAT and CDR2 FQNNGV. The CDR3 sequence is 14 residues long. Trimming stripped 6 bases from V and 0 bases from J, with 9 bases between.

The chain uses TRBV4-1 and TRBJ1-1, with 8 bases that match TRBD1. The CDR3 totals 16 residues. The germline gives CDR1 MGHRA, CDR2 YSYEKL. The J segment lost 3 bases and the V segment lost 3 bases, leaving 9 bases of the junction unmatched. The CDR3 is CASSQRTGILDTEAFF. The CDR3 DNA reads as TGCGCCAGCAGCCAGCGGACAGGGATTCTGGACACTGAAGCTTTCTTT.

The V call is TRBV7-9, the J call TRBJ2-5; 10 bases are a match to TRBD2. There are 13 residues in the CDR3. V lost 2 bases to trimming and J lost 11 bases; unmatched junction nucleotides: 5. Germline-derived CDR1 and CDR2 are SEHNR and FQNEAQ (reference sequence). DNA of the CDR3: TGTGCCAGCAGCTTATCTGGACTAGCGGAGCAGTACTTC. Protein: CASSLSGLAEQYF.

The chain is built from TRBV27 and TRBJ1-2; D unclear. The CDR3 runs 14 residues. Per germline, CDR1 MNHEY and CDR2 SMNVEV (reference sequence). V lost 7 bases and J lost 0, with 12 bases in between. The CDR3 protein is CASNPDGSNYGYTF. For the CDR3, the DNA is TGTGCCAGCAATCCGGACGGGTCTAACTATGGCTACACCTTC.

This clone was picked up one time. The chain is built from TRBV5-4 and TRBJ2-7; 10 nucleotides line up with TRBD1. From germline, CDR1 is SGHNT and CDR2 YYREEE (reference sequence). V trimming: 4 bases; J trimming: 5 bases; junction bases outside the gene matches: 3. The length of the CDR3 is 13 residues. CDR3 sequence: CASSRQGADEQYF. DNA for the CDR3: TGTGCCAGCAGCCGACAGGGGGCGGACGAGCAGTACTTC.

The J gene is TRBJ1-2, the V gene TRBV19; D unclear. The CDR3 covers 14 residues. The V and J ends lost 0 bases and 8 bases respectively, with 13 bases between them. Germline V lookup: CDR1 LNHDA, CDR2 SQIVND (reference sequence). The CDR3 DNA reads TGTGCCAGTAGTATAGAACTGCTAGCCTACGGCTACACCTTC. Encoded protein: CASSIELLAYGYTF.

This chain uses TRBV11-2 with TRBJ1-1; TRBD1 is a possible D gene (5 bases). The CDR3 spans 15 residues. From germline, CDR1 is SGHAT and CDR2 FQNNGV. Trimming took 5 bases from V and 5 from J, leaving 18 bases between them. The CDR3 sequence is CASSRIGGRGTEAFF. DNA of the CDR3: TGTGCCAGCAGCCGAATCGGGGGTCGAGGAACTGAAGCTTTCTTT.

This chain uses TRBV18 with TRBJ1-6, with D hard to call. The V end was cut by 3 bases, the J end by 8 bases, with 8 bases between. CDR1 is KGHSH and CDR2 is LQKENI in the germline V gene. The CDR3 runs to 13 residues. The CDR3 DNA reads TGTGCCAGCTCACCGTCAGTGGATTCACCCCTCCACTTT. It yields the protein CASSPSVDSPLHF.

The chain couples TRBV11-1 to TRBJ2-5, with D perhaps matching TRBD2 (5 bases). Germline CDR1 is SGHAT and CDR2 is FQDESV (reference sequence). V lost 2 bases, J lost 4 bases, and 14 bases lay in between. CDR3 length: 15 amino acids. The chain's CDR3 is CASSLRVMSGETQYF. The CDR3 DNA reads as TGTGCCAGCAGCTTAAGGGTTATGAGCGGAGAGACCCAGTACTTC.

The chain is built from TRBV29-1 and TRBJ2-5; 11 bases are shared with TRBD2. In germline, CDR1 is SQVTM, CDR2 ANQGSEA. The trim removed 4 bases at V and 2 bases at J, leaving 6 bases unmatched. The CDR3 covers 15 residues. The CDR3 DNA follows: TGCAGCGTTGCTGTCGGGACTAGCGGACAAGAGACCCAGTACTTC. Its translation: CSVAVGTSGQETQYF.

The chain uses TRBV11-3 and TRBJ1-1; D remains unclear. Trimming left V 1 base short and J 6 bases short, with 9 bases between. Germline V gene sequence: CDR1 SGHNT, CDR2 YENEEA. This CDR3 is 13 amino acids long. CDR3 in amino acids: CASSLVSAPEAFF. The CDR3 bases are TGTGCCAGCAGCTTAGTCTCCGCGCCTGAAGCTTTCTTT. The full variable domain, completed using reference TRBV11-3 and TRBJ1-1, is EAGVVQSPRYKIIEKKQPVAFWCNPISGHNTLYWYLQNLGQGPELLIRYENEEAVDDSQLPKDRFSAERLKGVDSTLKIQPAELGDSAVYLCASSLVSAPEAFFGQGTRLTVV.

V usage is TRBV4-2 and J usage is TRBJ2-7; 10 positions match TRBD2. The ends lost 4 bases at V and 3 bases at J; junction bases unmatched: 12. Germline V gene data show CDR1 as LGHNA and CDR2 as YNFKEQ. The length of the CDR3 is 17 residues. The CDR3 DNA follows: TGTGCCAGCAGCCTATTTTTCGGGACTAGCGAGAGCTACGAGCAGTACTTC. It yields the protein CASSLFFGTSESYEQYF.

The chain couples TRBV5-1 to TRBJ2-3; 10 bases match TRBD1. V shed 4 bases and J 0 bases; nucleotides not matched to a gene: 5. The CDR3 is 16 residues long. The germline gives CDR1 SGHRS, CDR2 YFSETQ. CDR3 nucleotide sequence: TGCGCCAGCAGCCCCGGGACAGGGGTGAGCACAGATACGCAGTATTTT. This gives the protein CASSPGTGVSTDTQYF.

This clone showed up just a few times. The chain joins TRBV19 to TRBJ1-1; the D is unclear. Germline V gene lookup returns CDR1 LNHDA and CDR2 SQIVND (reference sequence). Between the trimmed V and J ends, which lost 8 bases and 3 bases, there was a span of 10 bases. The CDR3 is 12 residues long. The CDR3 bases are TGTGCCAGTGGGAGGTGGGACACTGAAGCTTTCTTT. This sequence encodes CASGRWDTEAFF. The whole variable domain, remainder taken from reference TRBV19 and TRBJ1-1, is DGGITQSPKYLFRKEGQNVTLSCEQNLNHDAMYWYRQDPGQGLRLIYYSQIVNDFQKGDIAEGYSVSREKKESFPLTVTSAQKNPTAFYLCASGRWDTEAFFGQGTRLTVV.

This clone has only one observation. V and J are TRBV9 and TRBJ1-2, with a possible D match to TRBD1 (6 bases). Germline V CDR1 and CDR2: SGDLS, YYNGEE. This CDR3 is 14 amino acids long. The V end lost 3 bases, the J end lost 4 bases, and 13 bases lay between the germline ends. CDR3 residues: CASSAITGSYGYTF. CDR3 bases: TGTGCCAGCAGCGCCATTACAGGGTCCTATGGCTACACCTTC.

The gene calls are TRBV7-8 and TRBJ2-5; D remains ambiguous. Trimming pared 5 bases from V and 1 base from J, leaving 14 bases between. The length of the CDR3 is 15 residues. Germline lookup yields CDR1 SGHVS and CDR2 FQNEAQ. For the CDR3, the DNA is TGTGCCAGCAGCCTGCCCACCGGCGCCCAAGAGACCCAGTACTTC. This gives the protein CASSLPTGAQETQYF. The variable domain in full, with the rest retrieved from reference TRBV7-8 and TRBJ2-5, is GAGVSQSPRYKVAKRGQDVALRCDPISGHVSLFWYQQALGQGPEFLTYFQNEAQLDKSGLPSDRFFAERPEGSVSTLKIQRTQQEDSAVYLCASSLPTGAQETQYFGPGTRLLVL.

The V call is TRBV6-4, the J call TRBJ2-2; D might be TRBD2 (6 bases). V lost 5 bases, J lost 2 bases, and 9 bases lay in between. The CDR3 is 14 residues long. The germline V gene has CDR1 MRHNA and CDR2 SNTAGT. The DNA of the CDR3 is TGTGCCAGCAGTCGGGACTTCAACACCGGGGAGCTGTTTTTT. Encoded protein: CASSRDFNTGELFF.